These T cell receptor beta chains were read from a single sample in a study of Ad26.COV2.S vaccination and SARS-CoV-2 variants. The data were produced by immunoSEQ multiplex PCR, yet TCRdb's version contains in-frame clones alone and is incomplete. The sample records approximately 460,000 clones, roughly nine tenths being singletons. This specimen was peripheral blood, taken in a trial of Ad26.COV2.S vaccine versus placebo. The source of these receptors is a person aged 18-60 years who received the Ad26.COV2.S COVID-19 vaccine or a placebo. Each CDR3 is given with its conserved first and last residue. Fields, in order: clone size, CDR3 length, V gene, D gene, J gene, CDR3 protein, CDR3 DNA. D genes are given only for firm matches. Expanded clones are given a class, and other clones once, few, many or no size at all.

.	13	TRBV6-5	.	TRBJ2-5	CASSPGIQETQYF	TGTGCCAGCAGTCCAGGGATACAAGAGACCCAGTACTTC
.	12	TRBV6-2/TRBV6-3	.	TRBJ1-1	CASSPSRTEAFF	TGTGCCAGCAGCCCCTCCCGGACTGAAGCTTTCTTT
.	16	TRBV4-1	.	TRBJ1-1	CASSPRVGAANTEAFF	TGCGCCAGCAGCCCCCGGGTAGGGGCGGCGAACACTGAAGCTTTCTTT
.	15	TRBV7-8	.	TRBJ1-1	CASSLGRPGNTEAFF	TGTGCCAGCAGCTTAGGCAGGCCGGGGAACACTGAAGCTTTCTTT
.	16	TRBV24-1	.	TRBJ2-7	CATSHSPGRPLYEQYF	TGTGCCACCTCCCATTCCCCCGGACGTCCACTCTACGAGCAGTACTTC
.	10	TRBV20-1	.	TRBJ1-1	CSAQNTEAFF	TGCAGTGCGCAGAACACTGAAGCTTTCTTT
.	14	TRBV28	.	TRBJ1-1	CATSPPDSFTEAFF	TGTGCCACCAGTCCGCCCGACAGCTTCACTGAAGCTTTCTTT
.	15	TRBV2	.	TRBJ1-2	CASSEHSDRNYGYTF	TGTGCCAGCAGTGAACACTCTGACAGAAACTATGGCTACACCTTC
.	13	TRBV28	TRBD2	TRBJ2-1	CASGWTSYNEQFF	TGTGCCAGCGGATGGACTAGTTACAATGAGCAGTTCTTC
.	12	TRBV4-2	.	TRBJ2-7	CASSQGTYEQYF	TGTGCCAGCAGCCAAGGGACCTACGAGCAGTACTTC
.	18	TRBV7-8	TRBD1	TRBJ2-3	CASSSNTGTGGRTDTQYF	TGTGCCAGCAGCTCAAACACGGGGACAGGGGGCCGCACAGATACGCAGTATTTT
.	13	TRBV6-5	TRBD1	TRBJ2-1	CASRTGVGDEQFF	TGTGCCAGCAGGACAGGGGTTGGCGATGAGCAGTTCTTC
.	11	TRBV2	.	TRBJ1-1	CASSEATEAFF	TGTGCCAGCAGTGAAGCTACCGAAGCTTTCTTT
.	12	TRBV5-1	.	TRBJ2-2	CASSGDTGELFF	TGCGCCAGCAGCGGAGACACCGGGGAGCTGTTTTTT
few	13	TRBV28	.	TRBJ1-1	CASGSQIFHEAFF	TGTGCCAGCGGATCCCAGATTTTCCATGAAGCTTTCTTT
.	16	TRBV5-1	.	TRBJ2-1	CASSLGVAFLSNEQFF	TGCGCCAGCAGCTTGGGAGTTGCGTTTTTATCCAATGAGCAGTTCTTC
.	15	TRBV13	.	TRBJ2-7	CASSLAGPTSYEQYF	TGTGCCAGCAGTTTAGCAGGGCCGACTTCCTACGAGCAGTACTTC
.	17	TRBV4-2	.	TRBJ2-1	CASSQEVARATYNEQFF	TGTGCCAGCAGCCAAGAAGTTGCCAGGGCCACCTACAATGAGCAGTTCTTC
.	14	TRBV5-1	.	TRBJ1-2	CASSLAQEKDGYTF	TGCGCCAGCAGCTTGGCGCAGGAAAAGGATGGCTACACCTTC
.	13	TRBV28	.	TRBJ2-7	CASSLDPSYEQYF	TGTGCCAGCAGTTTGGATCCCTCCTACGAGCAGTACTTC
.	15	TRBV19	.	TRBJ1-2	CASSPTGLLGYGYTF	TGTGCCAGTAGTCCGACCGGGTTGCTGGGCTATGGCTACACCTTC
.	17	TRBV5-1	TRBD2	TRBJ2-1	CASSSLLAGVGNNEQFF	TGCGCCAGCAGCTCCTTACTAGCGGGAGTAGGGAACAATGAGCAGTTCTTC